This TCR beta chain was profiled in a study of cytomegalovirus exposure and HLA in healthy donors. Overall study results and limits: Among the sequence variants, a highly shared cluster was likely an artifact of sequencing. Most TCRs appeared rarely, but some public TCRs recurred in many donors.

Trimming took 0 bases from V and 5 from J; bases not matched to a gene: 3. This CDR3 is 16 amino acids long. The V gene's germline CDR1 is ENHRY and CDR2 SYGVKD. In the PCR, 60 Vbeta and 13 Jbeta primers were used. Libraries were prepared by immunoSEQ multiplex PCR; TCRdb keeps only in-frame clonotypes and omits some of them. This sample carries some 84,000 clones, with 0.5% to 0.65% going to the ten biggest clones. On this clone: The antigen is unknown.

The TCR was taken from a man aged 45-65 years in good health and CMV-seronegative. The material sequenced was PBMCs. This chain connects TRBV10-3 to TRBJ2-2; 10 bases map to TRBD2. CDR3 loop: CAISESFSGGTGELFF. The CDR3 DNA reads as TGTGCCATCAGTGAGTCGTTTAGCGGGGGGACCGGGGAGCTGTTTTTT.